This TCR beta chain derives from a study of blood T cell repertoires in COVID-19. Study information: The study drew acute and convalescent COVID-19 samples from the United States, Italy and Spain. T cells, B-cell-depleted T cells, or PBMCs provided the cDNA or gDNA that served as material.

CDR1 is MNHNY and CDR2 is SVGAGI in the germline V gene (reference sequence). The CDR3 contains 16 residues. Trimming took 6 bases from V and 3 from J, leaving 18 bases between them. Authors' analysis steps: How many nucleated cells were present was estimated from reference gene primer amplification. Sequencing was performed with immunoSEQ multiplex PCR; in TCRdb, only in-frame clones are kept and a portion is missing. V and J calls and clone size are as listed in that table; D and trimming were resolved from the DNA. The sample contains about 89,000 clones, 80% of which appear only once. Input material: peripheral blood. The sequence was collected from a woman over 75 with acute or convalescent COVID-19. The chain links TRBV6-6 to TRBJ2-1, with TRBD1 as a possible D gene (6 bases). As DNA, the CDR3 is TGTGCCAGCAGCCCCAACAGGGCCACAGGCTACAATGAGCAGTTCTTC. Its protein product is CASSPNRATGYNEQFF.